One and the same sample provided the 27 T cell receptor beta chains below, sequenced in a study of blood T cell repertoires in COVID-19 (dated by TCRdb to between 2020 and 2021). The receptor library was made with the immunoSEQ multiplex PCR assay. This is the immuneACCESS table as TCRdb keeps it, with only in-frame sequences that have V and J called. A part of the clones is gone; compared with another copy, unresolved V genes explain less than half, and the rest is unexplained. Counted in this sample were around 130,000 clones; under 85% of them appeared once. 1.6% of the sample is in the top ten clones. Sequencing was carried out using PBMCs or T cells enriched from blood (not recorded which). The receptors derive from a woman under 30 who had been exposed to COVID-19.

The rearrangement joins TRBV19 to TRBJ2-5; no clear D gene. This CDR3 has 13 residues. Trimming cost V 3 bases and J 1 base, with 6 bases left between them. Germline V CDR1 and CDR2: LNHDA, SQIVND (reference sequence). The CDR3 sequence is CASSMRFQETQYF. CDR3 nucleotide sequence: TGTGCCAGTAGTATGCGATTCCAAGAGACCCAGTACTTC. The whole variable domain, filled in from reference TRBV19 and TRBJ2-5, reads DGGITQSPKYLFRKEGQNVTLSCEQNLNHDAMYWYRQDPGQGLRLIYYSQIVNDFQKGDIAEGYSVSREKKESFPLTVTSAQKNPTAFYLCASSMRFQETQYFGPGTRLLVL.

A remark on this clone: This specimen includes other DNA sequences encoding the same CDR3. J is TRBJ2-7 and V is TRBV5-1, with D perhaps matching TRBD1 (5 bases). The germline V and J ends were trimmed by 2 bases and 3 bases, with 12 bases remaining between them. The CDR3 covers 14 residues. Germline lookup yields CDR1 SGHRS and CDR2 YFSETQ. The DNA for the CDR3 is TGCGCCAGCAGCTTAGGGCAGGGTGGCTACGAGCAGTACTTC. Translating gives CASSLGQGGYEQYF.

This clone was counted once. V and J are TRBV5-4 and TRBJ2-1, with 9 positions matching TRBD2. In germline, CDR1 is SGHNT, CDR2 YYREEE (reference sequence). Losses at the gene ends were 3 bases for V and 7 bases for J; bases not matched to a gene: 5. CDR3 size: 14 residues. The CDR3 sequence: CASSWKREVNEQFF. CDR3 coding DNA: TGTGCCAGCAGCTGGAAGCGGGAGGTAAATGAGCAGTTCTTC.

The rearrangement uses TRBV15 and TRBJ2-7; the D gene is possibly TRBD2 (6 bases). Germline V gene data show CDR1 as LNHNV and CDR2 as YYDKDF (reference sequence). The CDR3 sequence is 14 residues long. Trimming took 0 bases from V and 6 from J, leaving 12 bases between them. CDR3 loop: CATSRDRRDGEQYF. The CDR3 DNA reads TGTGCCACCAGCAGAGATCGGCGGGACGGCGAGCAGTACTTC.

The chain couples TRBV19 to TRBJ1-6; no definite D call. Germline V gene lookup returns CDR1 LNHDA and CDR2 SQIVND (reference sequence). Trimming shortened V by 6 bases and J by 9 bases, and 21 bases separated the two germline ends. This CDR3 is 16 amino acids long. The CDR3 DNA reads TGTGCCAGTAGCTATGTCGGTCGGTCCGGCGGTTCACCCCTCCACTTT. Its translation is CASSYVGRSGGSPLHF.

This clone is a singleton in its sample. This chain uses TRBV30 with TRBJ2-1; D is possibly TRBD2 (6 bases). Trimming took off 2 bases at V and 9 bases at J, with 8 bases between the two ends. Per the germline V gene, CDR1 is GTSNPN and CDR2 is SVGIG (reference sequence). This CDR3 contains 11 residues. The DNA of the CDR3 is TGTGCCTGGAGTACCGGGGGTGAGCAGTTCTTC. Its translation is CAWSTGGEQFF.

The chain is built from TRBV18 and TRBJ2-7, with D tentatively TRBD1 (6 bases). Germline V gene data show CDR1 as KGHSH and CDR2 as LQKENI. The V gene lost 5 bases and the J gene lost 5 bases, with 16 bases spanning the gap. The CDR3 is 14 residues long. CDR3 coding DNA: TGTGCCAGCTCATCCGGGCTTACAGGGAACGAGCAGTACTTC. Translated: CASSSGLTGNEQYF. Combining the CDR3 with reference TRBV18 and TRBJ2-7 gives the whole variable domain NAGVMQNPRHLVRRRGQEARLRCSPMKGHSHVYWYRQLPEEGLKFMVYLQKENIIDESGMPKERFSAEFPKEGPSILRIQQVVRGDSAAYFCASSSGLTGNEQYFGPGTRLTVT.

The rearrangement uses TRBV9 and TRBJ2-2, with 14 bases fitting TRBD2. The length of the CDR3 is 18 residues. Germline trimming cut 4 bases from V and 4 bases from J; bases unmatched to any gene: 9. In germline, CDR1 is SGDLS, CDR2 YYNGEE. In nucleotides, the CDR3 is TGTGCCAGCAGCACAAGACTAGCGGGAGGGCCCTTCACCGGGGAGCTGTTTTTT. It encodes CASSTRLAGGPFTGELFF.

The rearrangement joins TRBV5-1 to TRBJ1-6, with D unresolved. In germline, CDR1 is SGHRS, CDR2 YFSETQ. The CDR3 is made up of 12 amino acids. The V end lost 1 base, the J end lost 7 bases, and 3 bases lay between the germline ends. The DNA for the CDR3 is TGCGCCAGCAGCTTGACAAATTCACCCCTCCACTTT. Amino acids: CASSLTNSPLHF.

The chain has TRBV6-5 and TRBJ1-1; 7 bases agree with TRBD1. The ends lost 2 bases at V and 9 bases at J; junction bases unmatched: 9. The CDR3 has 14 residues. The germline gives CDR1 MNHEY, CDR2 SVGAGI. The CDR3: CASSYSNRGEKAFF. For the CDR3, the DNA is TGTGCCAGCAGTTACAGTAACAGGGGAGAGAAAGCTTTCTTT.

The J gene is TRBJ2-1, the V gene TRBV7-3, with TRBD2 matching 7 bases. The CDR3 runs 17 residues. Germline V gives CDR1 SGHTA, CDR2 FQGTGA. The V gene end was trimmed by 2 bases and the J gene end by 0 bases; junction bases not matched to a gene: 7. As DNA, the CDR3 is TGTGCCAGCAGCTTACGGTCCCGGGAGGACTCCTACAATGAGCAGTTCTTC. It encodes CASSLRSREDSYNEQFF.

This clone was detected once. V is TRBV6-5 and J is TRBJ2-2, with a weak D call TRBD1 (6 bases). The CDR3 length is 14 residues. Looked up from germline, CDR1 is MNHEY and CDR2 is SVGAGI. The V end was cut by 7 bases, the J end by 3 bases, with 12 bases between. CDR3: CASMDSFYTGELFF. The DNA for the CDR3 is TGTGCCAGCATGGACAGTTTCTACACCGGGGAGCTGTTTTTT.

The chain couples TRBV24-1 to TRBJ2-3; 8 bases agree with TRBD2. Per the germline V gene, CDR1 is KGHDR and CDR2 is SFDVKD. Trimming at V came to 7 bases and at J to 2 bases, leaving 7 bases not matched to a gene. The length of the CDR3 is 15 residues. The CDR3 DNA sequence: TGTGCCACCAGAGGGACTAGTCTGTTCACAGATACGCAGTATTTT. Its protein product is CATRGTSLFTDTQYF.

This chain connects TRBV30 to TRBJ1-5; 8 bases are shared with TRBD1. Germline V gives CDR1 GTSNPN, CDR2 SVGIG (reference sequence). Germline trimming cut 0 bases from V and 4 bases from J; bases unmatched to any gene: 2. The CDR3 has 14 amino acids. For the CDR3, the DNA is TGTGCCTGGAGTGTACAGGGGGGTAATCAGCCCCAGCATTTT. This sequence encodes CAWSVQGGNQPQHF.

Regarding this clone: At one of its ends the junction is not consistent with the germline gene, which may arise from a read error. Other DNA sequences within the sample encode an identical CDR3. The rearrangement links TRBV19 to TRBJ2-7; D remains ambiguous. Per germline, CDR1 LNHDA and CDR2 SQIVND (reference sequence). The CDR3 consists of 13 residues. The CDR3 protein is CASSMSLSYEQYF. DNA for the CDR3: TGTGCTAGTAGTATGTCACTATCCTACGAGCAGTACTTC.

This sequence joins TRBV2 and TRBJ1-2; TRBD1 agrees at 7 bases. This CDR3 has 15 amino acids. V gave up 2 bases and J gave up 2 bases; unmatched junction bases: 5. In germline, CDR1 is SNHLY, CDR2 FYNNEI. This chain's CDR3 is CASSEPQGRNYGYTF. In nucleotides, the CDR3 is TGTGCCAGCAGTGAACCACAGGGGCGGAACTATGGCTACACCTTC.

The chain carries TRBV6-1 and TRBJ2-7; D unresolved. From germline, CDR1 is MNHNS and CDR2 SASEGT. V shed 3 bases and J shed 6 bases, with 6 bases lying between them. CDR3 length equals 11 residues. The CDR3 region has the DNA TGTGCCAGCAGTGACCGTCGCGAGCAGTACTTC. Amino acids: CASSDRREQYF.

This clone was recorded many times. The genes are TRBV18 and TRBJ2-7; TRBD2 matches 9 bases. The V gene end was trimmed by 2 bases and the J gene end by 2 bases; junction bases not matched to a gene: 13. Germline lookup yields CDR1 KGHSH and CDR2 LQKENI. This CDR3 comprises 18 residues. CDR3 protein: CASSPRPGEAGGTYEQYF. The CDR3 region has the DNA TGTGCCAGCTCACCAAGGCCGGGCGAGGCGGGAGGGACCTACGAGCAGTACTTC. Variable domain in full (rest from reference TRBV18 and TRBJ2-7): NAGVMQNPRHLVRRRGQEARLRCSPMKGHSHVYWYRQLPEEGLKFMVYLQKENIIDESGMPKERFSAEFPKEGPSILRIQQVVRGDSAAYFCASSPRPGEAGGTYEQYFGPGTRLTVT.

This chain links TRBV5-1 with TRBJ1-1; 9 bases fit TRBD1. The V segment lost 3 bases and the J segment 5 bases; nucleotides outside the gene matches: 8. Germline V gene sequence: CDR1 SGHRS, CDR2 YFSETQ. CDR3 size: 15 residues. The CDR3 reads CASSWTTGTGTEAFF. In DNA form, the CDR3 reads TGCGCCAGCAGCTGGACCACGGGGACAGGGACTGAAGCTTTCTTT.

The genes are TRBV2 and TRBJ2-5, with 7 bases matching TRBD1. V shed 5 bases, J shed 4 bases, and the junction held 7 bases outside the gene matches. Germline V gives CDR1 SNHLY, CDR2 FYNNEI. The CDR3 totals 14 residues. CDR3 residues: CASSRRQGGETQYF. The CDR3 DNA sequence: TGTGCCAGCAGTCGACGACAGGGCGGAGAGACCCAGTACTTC.

V is TRBV28 and J is TRBJ2-7, with D tentatively TRBD2 (7 bases). V was cut by 4 bases and J by 4 bases, with 14 bases left in between. This CDR3 is 14 amino acids long. Looked up from germline, CDR1 is MDHEN and CDR2 is SYDVKM. Here the CDR3 DNA reads TGTGCCAGCAGTTCAGGGGAGGGATATTACGAGCAGTACTTC. Encoded protein: CASSSGEGYYEQYF.

The sample holds one count of this clone. V is TRBV5-4 and J is TRBJ2-5; 11 nucleotides line up with TRBD2. After removal of 0 bases from V and 5 bases from J, the junction contained 6 bases not matched to a gene. The length of the CDR3 is 16 residues. Germline-derived CDR1 and CDR2 are SGHNT and YYREEE (reference sequence). The CDR3 region is CASSLGTSGSGETQYF. CDR3 coding DNA: TGTGCCAGCAGCTTGGGTACTAGCGGGAGTGGGGAGACCCAGTACTTC. The full variable domain, in which reference TRBV5-4 and TRBJ2-5 provide the parts outside the CDR3, is ETGVTQSPTHLIKTRGQQVTLRCSSQSGHNTVSWYQQALGQGPQFIFQYYREEENGRGNFPPRFSGLQFPNYSSELNVNALELDDSALYLCASSLGTSGSGETQYFGPGTRLLVL.

This clone was observed once. V and J are TRBV7-8 and TRBJ1-5; 7 bases map to TRBD1. Germline lookup yields CDR1 SGHVS and CDR2 FQNEAQ. The CDR3 is 16 residues long. The V and J ends lost 5 bases and 0 bases, in that order; junction bases with no gene match: 7. The CDR3 is CASSISWDSSNQPQHF. In DNA form, the CDR3 reads TGTGCCAGCAGCATCTCCTGGGACAGTAGCAATCAGCCCCAGCATTTT.

This rearrangement joins TRBV13 to TRBJ2-2; D remains ambiguous. There are 13 residues in the CDR3. Trimming took 6 bases from V and 4 from J, leaving 9 bases between them. Germline V lookup: CDR1 PRHDT, CDR2 FYEKMQ (reference sequence). DNA for the CDR3: TGTGCCAGCAGAACAGTATCCACCGGGGAGCTGTTTTTT. Translating gives CASRTVSTGELFF.

The chain employs TRBV5-8 and TRBJ1-1; D is possibly TRBD1 (5 bases). Trimming removed 4 bases from V and 0 bases from J, with 16 bases in between. Germline lookup yields CDR1 SGHTS and CDR2 YDEGEE. The CDR3 has 16 residues. In nucleotides, the CDR3 is TGTGCCAGCAGCCATACAGACAGCTACATGAACACTGAAGCTTTCTTT. Translation gives CASSHTDSYMNTEAFF.

The chain has TRBV27 and TRBJ1-2, with 8 bases fitting TRBD1. The germline gives CDR1 MNHEY, CDR2 SMNVEV (reference sequence). CDR3 length: 15 amino acids. V lost 8 bases, J lost 8 bases, and 16 bases stayed unmatched. CDR3 residues: CASAKEGQGGGGYTF. CDR3 in DNA: TGTGCCAGCGCGAAAGAAGGACAGGGAGGAGGGGGCTACACCTTC.

The chain employs TRBV7-2 and TRBJ1-1; a weak D match, TRBD1 (6 bases). The V end lost 1 base, the J end lost 6 bases, and 9 bases lay between the germline ends. The CDR3 sequence is 13 residues long. Germline CDR1 SGHTA, CDR2 FQGNSA. CDR3: CASSLDRVAEAFF. In DNA, the CDR3 is TGTGCCAGCAGCTTAGACAGGGTTGCTGAAGCTTTCTTT. Using reference TRBV7-2 and TRBJ1-1 for the parts outside the CDR3, the full variable domain is GAGVSQSPSNKVTEKGKDVELRCDPISGHTALYWYRQSLGQGLEFLIYFQGNSAPDKSGLPSDRFSAERTGGSVSTLTIQRTQQEDSAVYLCASSLDRVAEAFFGQGTRLTVV.